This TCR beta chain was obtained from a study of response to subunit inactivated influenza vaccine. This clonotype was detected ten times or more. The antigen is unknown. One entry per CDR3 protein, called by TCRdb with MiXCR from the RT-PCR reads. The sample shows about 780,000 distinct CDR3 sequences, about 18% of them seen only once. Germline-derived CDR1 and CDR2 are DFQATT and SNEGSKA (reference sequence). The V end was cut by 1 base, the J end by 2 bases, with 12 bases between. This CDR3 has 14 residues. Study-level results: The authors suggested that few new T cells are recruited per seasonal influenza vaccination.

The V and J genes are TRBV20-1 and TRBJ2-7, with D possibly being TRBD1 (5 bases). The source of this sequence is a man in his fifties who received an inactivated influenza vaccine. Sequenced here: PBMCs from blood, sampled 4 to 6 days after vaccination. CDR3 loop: CSARGTFKAYEQYF. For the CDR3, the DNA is TGCAGTGCTAGAGGGACATTTAAAGCCTACGAGCAGTACTTC.